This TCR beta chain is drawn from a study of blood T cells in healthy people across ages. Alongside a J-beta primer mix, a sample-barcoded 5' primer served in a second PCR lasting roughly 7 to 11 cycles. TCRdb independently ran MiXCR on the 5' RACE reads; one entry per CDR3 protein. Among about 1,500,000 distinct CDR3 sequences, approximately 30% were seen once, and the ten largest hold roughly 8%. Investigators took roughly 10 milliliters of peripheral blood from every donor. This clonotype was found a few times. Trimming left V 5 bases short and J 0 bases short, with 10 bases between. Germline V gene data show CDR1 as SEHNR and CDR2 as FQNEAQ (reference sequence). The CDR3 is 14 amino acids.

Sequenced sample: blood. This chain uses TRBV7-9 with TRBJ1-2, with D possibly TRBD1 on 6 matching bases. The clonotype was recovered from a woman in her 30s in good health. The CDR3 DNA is TGTGCCAGCAGCCACCAGGGGACTAACTATGGCTACACCTTC. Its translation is CASSHQGTNYGYTF.